This TCR beta chain was documented in a study of blood T cell repertoires in COVID-19. Some clones are missing from TCRdb's copy, which holds only in-frame ones; the method was immunoSEQ multiplex PCR. The table includes 70,000 to 90,000 clones, roughly 78% detected once. This CDR3 has 14 residues. V was shortened by 4 bases and J by 3 bases, with 9 bases between the two germline ends. Germline lookup yields CDR1 MRHNA and CDR2 SNTAGT. The sequenced sample was peripheral blood. This sequence originates from a woman at least 80 years old with acute or convalescent COVID-19. The V gene is TRBV6-4, the J gene TRBJ2-2; D uncertain. This chain's CDR3 is CASSANSYTGELFF. The CDR3 nucleotides are TGTGCCAGCAGTGCCAACAGCTACACCGGGGAGCTGTTTTTT.